This TCR beta chain is from a study of Ad26.COV2.S vaccination and SARS-CoV-2 variants. Study observations and caveats: Individuals receiving vaccine had higher spike-specific TCR breadth than placebo recipients did.

The repertoire was sequenced with immunoSEQ multiplex PCR; TCRdb's copy has only in-frame clones and lacks some. This table has around 320,000 clones, roughly 91% appearing once. The treatment was: roughly 20 received Ad26.COV2.S at low or high dose, single or two shots; about 5 received placebo; per-sample allocation not given. Collection of samples fell on day 63 after the first vaccine or placebo injection. Spike of the Wuhan-strain SARS-CoV-2 was expressed by an Ad26 vector, which formed the vaccine. About this clone itself: Its antigen is currently unknown.

Germline lookup yields CDR1 MRHNA and CDR2 SNTAGT. The length of the CDR3 is 15 residues. Trimming cost V 0 bases and J 5 bases, with 13 bases left between them. This clonotype originated in a person aged 18-60 years who received the Ad26.COV2.S COVID-19 vaccine or a placebo. Sequences were derived from peripheral blood, sampled in a trial of Ad26.COV2.S vaccine versus placebo. The chain recombines TRBV6-4 with TRBJ1-1; possibly TRBD1 for D (6 bases). Here the CDR3 reads CASSDSPTGRTEAFF. The CDR3 DNA reads as TGTGCCAGCAGTGACTCCCCGACAGGCCGGACTGAAGCTTTCTTT.